This entry features one T cell receptor (beta chain) sequence. In its sample, this clone was seen once. It lacks a known antigen. No much larger clonotype is one base removed from it; base qualities were not supplied. TCR CDR3 regions were amplified from genomic DNA by multiplex PCR using the deep immunoSEQ assay. Genomic DNA extracted from each cell subset was distributed evenly over all wells of several immunoSEQ 96-well plates, and each plate served as one replicate. For sorted subsets, each replicate PCR was loaded with about 0.2 ug genomic DNA, equivalent to about 33,000 T cell genomes. Purified libraries were quantified with a Qubit 3.0 fluorometer, sized on a Bioanalyzer 2100, and re-quantified with the KAPA Library Quantification kit. A separate single-read 150-cycle Illumina NextSeq 550 flow cell was used to sequence each immunoSEQ 96-well plate. The authors processed their data as follows. Because the immunoSEQ output held only junctional sequences and lacked quality scores, the filtering could not match the filtering applied to full-length reads. To assign V/J genes and CDR3, sequences were annotated against IMGT germline references using PyIR, a Python wrapper for IgBLAST v1.9. Reads were removed for weak V/J assignments (E-value above 1e-6), missing CDR3, stop codons, out-of-frame junctions, or ambiguous translated residues. V3J clonotypes were defined by identical inferred V gene, J gene, and CDR3 amino acid sequence. Percentage overlap between repertoires was computed as shared unique clonotypes divided by the size of the smaller repertoire. Richness of each repertoire was evaluated using RTK rarefaction, the Chao1 estimator, and Recon v2.1 estimates of unobserved clonotypes. Generation probabilities for all TCRbeta clonotypes obtained by the gDNA method from a handful of donors were computed using OLGA. Here the immuneACCESS table is served through TCRdb, limited to in-frame sequences with V and J called. Missing clones are a known gap in these copies; in checked studies unresolved V genes cover under half, and the rest lacks a known reason. V and J calls and clone size are those listed in that table; D and trimming were worked out from the DNA. Within this sample are under 1 million clones, with around 92% of them counted one time only. The ten largest clones capture about 25% of the sample.

The germline V gene supplies CDR1 MDHEN and CDR2 SYDVKM. The CDR3 runs 12 amino acids, cysteine and phenylalanine included. The CDR3 DNA has 36 bases and is translated from base 1. V lost 6 bases and J lost 8 bases; the stretch between them is 11 bases long. CD8 naive samples consisted of CD45RO-negative cells that were positively selected for CCR7, yielding a CD45RA+CCR7+ population without TemRA cells. Donors were healthy HIV-negative adults with no recently reported acute infections or vaccinations. Every donor was a Caucasian adult living in Nashville, Tennessee, USA. Blood was obtained by leukapheresis, after which PBMCs were separated by Ficoll-Histopaque density gradient centrifugation and cryopreserved in liquid nitrogen vapor phase. Analytical flow cytometry was used to check the purity and quantity of every magnetically sorted T cell population. Genomic DNA was isolated from each sorted fraction and quantified by UV absorbance on a Nanodrop 2000c.

This sample was included in a study of shared clonotypes between healthy human individuals (dated by TCRdb to about 2020). In terms of the full investigation: Three men and a couple of women, aged 18 to 49 years, made up the cohort. Blood TCR repertoires of a handful of healthy adults were deeply sequenced to estimate repertoire size and the extent of clonotype sharing between individuals. Different laboratories and diverse techniques were used to prepare libraries and sequence TCR repertoires, to increase sequencing depth and limit assay-specific biases. For each donor, three plates each were used for CD4 naive and CD4 memory, two plates were used for CD8 naive, and one plate was used for CD8 memory. Each donor's leukapheresis produced roughly between roughly 0.85 and 9.5 billion PBMCs.

The research as a whole found: Estimated clonotype richness was generally larger for naive than for memory subsets. Sharing across several donors was observed for around 5% of naive CD4, 3% to 3.5% of naive CD8, 2% to 2.5% of memory CD4, and roughly 0.43% of memory CD8 clonotypes. Sampling was restricted to blood, and TCR repertoires in tissue are likely to differ from TCR repertoires in blood. Pairwise subsampling indicated that sequencing depth was expected to affect the degree of clonotype sharing among donors. Incomplete sequencing was indicated by rarefaction of sorted-subset datasets, despite the large sequencing depth. The small number of donors limited the genetic and exposure-history diversity represented. Compared with non-shared clonotypes, clonotypes shared by all four sorted-subset donors had higher generation probabilities.

The specimen was naive CD8+ T cells sorted from blood. The cell subset or site label here, explained by the study, means: CD45RA+CCR7+. The sequence was obtained from a young man in good health. The sequence links TRBV28 to TRBJ2-1, and perhaps TRBD2 as D gene, on 5 matching bases. The sequenced DNA: TGTGCCAGCAGGACTATTTCCTATGAGCAGTTCTTC. It is translated as CASRTISYEQFF.